The text below deals with one T cell receptor (beta chain). The source of the sample is a study of chemoradiotherapy in HPV16-positive cancers. Measured with immunoSEQ multiplex PCR; TCRdb has only the in-frame clones, and not every one. The top ten hold over 9.5% of the sample, which has more than 15,000 clones, roughly 79% seen once. The clonotype comes from a human donor with HPV-associated anogenital cancer. The sample was gathered from a patient who underwent chemoradiotherapy.

CDR3 loop: CASSVRGSKSDTQYF. CDR3 sequence (DNA): TGTGCCAGCAGCGTACGGGGTAGTAAGTCAGATACGCAGTATTTT. The J gene is TRBJ2-3, the V gene TRBV9, with D perhaps matching TRBD2 (5 bases). From germline, CDR1 is SGDLS and CDR2 YYNGEE. This CDR3 region has 15 residues. V was cut by 1 base and J by 4 bases, with 13 bases left in between.